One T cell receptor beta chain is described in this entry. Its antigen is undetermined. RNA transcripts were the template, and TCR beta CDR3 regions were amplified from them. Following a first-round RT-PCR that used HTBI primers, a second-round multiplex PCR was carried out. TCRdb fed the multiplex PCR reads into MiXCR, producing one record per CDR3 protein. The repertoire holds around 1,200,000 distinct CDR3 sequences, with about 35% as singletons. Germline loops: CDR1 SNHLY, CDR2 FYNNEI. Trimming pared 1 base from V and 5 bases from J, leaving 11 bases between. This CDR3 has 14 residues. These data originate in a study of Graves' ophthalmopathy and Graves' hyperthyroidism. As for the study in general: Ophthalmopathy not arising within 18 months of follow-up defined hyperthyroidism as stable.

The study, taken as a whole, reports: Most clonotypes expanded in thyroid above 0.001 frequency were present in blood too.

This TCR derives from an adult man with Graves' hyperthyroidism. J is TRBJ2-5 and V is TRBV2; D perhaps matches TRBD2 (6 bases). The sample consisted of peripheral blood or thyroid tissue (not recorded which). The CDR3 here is CASSEDGSFETQYF. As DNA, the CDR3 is TGTGCCAGCAGTGAAGACGGGAGTTTCGAGACCCAGTACTTC. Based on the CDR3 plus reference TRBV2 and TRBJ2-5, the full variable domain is EPEVTQTPSHQVTQMGQEVILRCVPISNHLYFYWYRQILGQKVEFLVSFYNNEISEKSEIFDDQFSVERPDGSNFTLKIRSTKLEDSAMYFCASSEDGSFETQYFGPGTRLLVL.